This T cell receptor beta chain comes out of a study of T cells in women clearing cervical HPV infection. Across the whole study: Controls' single incident HPV16 infection cleared within 12 months without precancer.

The protocol was immunoSEQ multiplex PCR, while the TCRdb copy is restricted to in-frame clones and leaves out a portion. This repertoire comprises roughly 25,000 clones; its ten largest clones make up roughly 6.8%. J lost 5 bases, V lost 4 bases, and 9 bases had no gene match. CDR1 SGHRS and CDR2 YFSETQ come from the germline V gene. This CDR3 region has 16 residues. Of note for this clone: Sequencing ends 3 residues short of the CDR3 end; the germline J gene provides the rest.

This chain uses TRBV5-1 with TRBJ2-5; 12 bases line up with TRBD1. The sequence was obtained from a woman aged 18 to 75 with a cervical HPV16 infection that either progressed to CIN3+ or cleared (not recorded which). The sequenced sample consisted of blood buffy coat. The CDR3 sequence: CASSPGTGGADETQYF. The sequenced CDR3 bases are TGCGCCAGCAGCCCAGGGACAGGGGGCGCGGATGAGACC.